A single sample gave rise to the 3 T cell receptor beta chains below, sequenced in a study of T cell changes during pregnancy in multiple sclerosis (dated by TCRdb to about 2019). Libraries were constructed by the immunoSEQ multiplex PCR assay. Imported from immuneACCESS, the table was reduced by TCRdb to in-frame sequences with V and J called. These copies leave out some clones; in studies compared against another copy, an unresolved V gene accounts for under half, and the cause of the remainder is not known. This sample lists 57,000 or so clones; over 75% were detected once. In total, the top ten clones hold over 1.5% of the sample. Sequencing was performed on peripheral blood, taken in the first trimester of pregnancy. These receptors all stem from a female donor with multiple sclerosis, enrolled in a pregnancy study.

This clone was found once. The chain uses TRBV5-1 and TRBJ1-2, with D possibly being TRBD1 (5 bases). CDR1 is SGHRS and CDR2 is YFSETQ in the germline V gene. V shed 0 bases and J shed 4 bases, with 19 bases lying between them. The CDR3 covers 17 residues. The CDR3 protein is CASSLAQGGRGGYGYTF. In DNA, the CDR3 is TGCGCCAGCAGCTTGGCCCAGGGCGGCCGGGGAGGCTATGGCTACACCTTC.

The genes are TRBV7-9 and TRBJ2-5, with D perhaps TRBD1 (6 bases). CDR1 SEHNR and CDR2 FQNEAQ come from the germline V gene (reference sequence). Deletions cut 5 bases from V and 2 bases from J, with 15 bases between. This CDR3 region has 15 residues. The CDR3 DNA sequence: TGTGCCAGCAGCCAGTTAGGACAGACACAAGAGACCCAGTACTTC. This codes for CASSQLGQTQETQYF.

V usage is TRBV27 and J usage is TRBJ1-1; maybe TRBD1 (5 bases). CDR1 MNHEY and CDR2 SMNVEV come from the germline V gene (reference sequence). The CDR3 is 16 residues long. V was clipped by 5 bases and J by 0 bases, with 16 bases between them. The CDR3 spells CASSQSTDAMNTEAFF. The CDR3 DNA follows: TGTGCCAGCAGTCAATCGACAGATGCCATGAACACTGAAGCTTTCTTT.